A selection of T cell receptor beta chains follows, all from one sample in a study of T cell responses to AZD1222 COVID-19 vaccine. Measured with immunoSEQ multiplex PCR; TCRdb has only the in-frame clones, and not every one. The sample holds about 100,000 clones; roughly 90% are singletons and the top ten take around 2%. The material was peripheral blood, obtained on day 0 of AZD1222 vaccination. The receptors shown here come from an adult in good health. Both conserved end residues are part of each CDR3. The order of the fields is J gene, V gene, CDR3 protein.

j_gene: TRBJ1-5
v_gene: TRBV19
CDR3aa: CATSQGWSQPQHF

j_gene: TRBJ1-1
v_gene: TRBV7-2
CDR3aa: CASSPRAELNTEAFF

j_gene: TRBJ1-1
v_gene: TRBV7-3
CDR3aa: CASSSLPGGGNEAFF

j_gene: TRBJ1-3
v_gene: TRBV6-5
CDR3aa: CASSYHEVNSGNTIYF

j_gene: TRBJ1-1
v_gene: TRBV19
CDR3aa: CASREGGGDTEAFF

j_gene: TRBJ1-1
v_gene: TRBV7-2
CDR3aa: CASSLASVDTEAFF

j_gene: TRBJ1-1
v_gene: TRBV10-3
CDR3aa: CAISVTFGQNTEAFF

j_gene: TRBJ2-7
v_gene: TRBV27
CDR3aa: CASSFGIFYEQYF

j_gene: TRBJ1-1
v_gene: TRBV19
CDR3aa: CAGSLYPVDTEAFF

j_gene: TRBJ1-6
v_gene: TRBV7-2
CDR3aa: CASSQRGTENSPLHF

j_gene: TRBJ2-7
v_gene: TRBV27
CDR3aa: CASSLTLGSGGREQYF

j_gene: TRBJ2-2
v_gene: TRBV6-2/TRBV6-3
CDR3aa: CASSYFGGYTGELFF

j_gene: TRBJ2-3
v_gene: TRBV19
CDR3aa: CASSTGEVRNTQYF

j_gene: TRBJ2-1
v_gene: TRBV18
CDR3aa: CASSPPRDRNEQFF

j_gene: TRBJ2-2
v_gene: TRBV2
CDR3aa: CASSGPVRAGELFF

j_gene: TRBJ2-2
v_gene: TRBV5-1
CDR3aa: CASSATGPGELFF

j_gene: TRBJ2-3
v_gene: TRBV2
CDR3aa: CASNEEGVSTDTQYF

j_gene: TRBJ1-5
v_gene: TRBV9
CDR3aa: CASSVGGGQPQHF

j_gene: TRBJ1-5
v_gene: TRBV4-1
CDR3aa: CASSQDLGVNQPQHF

j_gene: TRBJ2-1
v_gene: TRBV30
CDR3aa: CAWARYEGSEQFF

j_gene: TRBJ2-7
v_gene: TRBV3-1/TRBV3-2
CDR3aa: CASSHLGGQDYEQYF

j_gene: TRBJ2-7
v_gene: TRBV6-2/TRBV6-3
CDR3aa: CASSNSGSPSYEQYF

j_gene: TRBJ1-1
v_gene: TRBV9
CDR3aa: CASSEQGLGEAFF

j_gene: TRBJ1-5
v_gene: TRBV28
CDR3aa: CASSNLGGNQPQHF

j_gene: TRBJ1-6
v_gene: TRBV3-1/TRBV3-2
CDR3aa: CASIVGSPLHF

j_gene: TRBJ2-2
v_gene: TRBV5-1
CDR3aa: CASSQNVGGTGELFF

j_gene: TRBJ2-7
v_gene: TRBV5-8
CDR3aa: CASSLGFRVAGVYEQYF

j_gene: TRBJ2-3
v_gene: TRBV29-1
CDR3aa: CSVRTSRDTQYF

j_gene: TRBJ2-3
v_gene: TRBV7-8
CDR3aa: CASSAVRPTDTQYF

j_gene: TRBJ2-7
v_gene: TRBV19
CDR3aa: CASSIAKVGTNSYEQYF

j_gene: TRBJ2-5
v_gene: TRBV4-1
CDR3aa: CASSQDQSYRGGETQYF

j_gene: TRBJ1-1
v_gene: TRBV7-9
CDR3aa: CASTVGGELPEAFF

j_gene: TRBJ1-6
v_gene: TRBV30
CDR3aa: CAWSVAGGESSPLHF

j_gene: TRBJ1-5
v_gene: TRBV12-3/TRBV12-4
CDR3aa: CASTQTRDQPQHF

j_gene: TRBJ2-3
v_gene: TRBV6-4
CDR3aa: CASSISGGTDTQYF

j_gene: TRBJ2-1
v_gene: TRBV19
CDR3aa: CASSLQGGDNEQFF

j_gene: TRBJ1-1
v_gene: TRBV6-5
CDR3aa: CASTRTGKNTEAFF

j_gene: TRBJ1-2
v_gene: TRBV11-2
CDR3aa: CASSPSVPGGYTF

j_gene: TRBJ2-1
v_gene: TRBV5-1
CDR3aa: CASSPTSQSSYNEQFF

j_gene: TRBJ2-1
v_gene: TRBV15
CDR3aa: CATSPPPASGGRAYNEQFF

j_gene: TRBJ1-4
v_gene: TRBV7-9
CDR3aa: CASSATNEKLFF

j_gene: TRBJ2-3
v_gene: TRBV6-5
CDR3aa: CASSYRAGPTDTQYF

j_gene: TRBJ2-5
v_gene: TRBV10-3
CDR3aa: CAISQGQGTETQYF

j_gene: TRBJ1-5
v_gene: TRBV6-2/TRBV6-3
CDR3aa: CASSYGGGRGNQPQHF

j_gene: TRBJ2-7
v_gene: TRBV5-4
CDR3aa: CASSLISGSYEQYF

j_gene: TRBJ2-3
v_gene: TRBV7-2
CDR3aa: CASSPPRLGVLVGTDTQYF

j_gene: TRBJ1-1
v_gene: TRBV28
CDR3aa: CASSLLDDLTEAFF

j_gene: TRBJ2-1
v_gene: TRBV11-2
CDR3aa: CASSPMGLAFYNEQFF